This T cell receptor (beta chain) was sequenced in a study of T cells in Graves' hyperthyroidism and ophthalmopathy. Findings and limits, study-wide: Progression to ophthalmopathy was predicted a median of approximately seven months early. Peripheral blood also featured most of the thyroid clonotypes expanded above 0.001.

The CDR3 regions of TCR beta were amplified from RNA transcripts. HTBI primers drove first-round RT-PCR of the TCR CDR3. A single record per CDR3 protein comes from TCRdb applying MiXCR to the multiplex PCR reads. The sample consists of 640,000 or so distinct CDR3 sequences, more than 13% of them appearing once. For the diagnoses, clinical symptoms, serum thyroxine and TRAb, thyroid ultrasound and orbital computed tomography were used. Using roughly 9.4 ml of fresh peripheral blood, PBMCs were prepared. V lost 0 bases to trimming and J lost 5 bases; unmatched junction nucleotides: 5. Germline V gene lookup returns CDR1 MNHEY and CDR2 SVGEGT. The CDR3 runs 18 residues. Of note for this clonotype: Its specificity is not known.

The sample consisted of blood. This TCR derives from a woman under 30 with Graves' ophthalmopathy. The chain links TRBV6-2 or TRBV6-3 to TRBJ2-3; TRBD2 agrees at 16 bases. In DNA, the CDR3 is TGTGCCAGCAGTTACTCCGGGACTAGCGGGAGGGCCGGAGATACGCAGTATTTT. Encoded protein: CASSYSGTSGRAGDTQYF.